These 2 T cell receptor beta chains share one sample of origin, sequenced in a study of long-term antiretroviral therapy in people with HIV. Version v3.0 of the immunoSEQ assay ran at survey level. The repertoire was sequenced with immunoSEQ multiplex PCR; TCRdb's copy has only in-frame clones and lacks some. The repertoire holds over 10,000 clones, with around 73% as singletons. The material sequenced was unsorted PBMCs, taken 1.3 years after starting antiretroviral therapy. These receptors all come from a woman aged 18-29 years with HIV.

The chain carries TRBV5-4 and TRBJ2-7, with D perhaps given as TRBD1 or TRBD2 (5 bases each). The CDR3 runs to 14 residues. CDR1 SGHNT and CDR2 YYREEE come from the germline V gene (reference sequence). The ends were cut back, 6 bases at V and 5 bases at J, with 18 bases in the middle. CDR3 loop: CASTRIRDDDEQYF. The CDR3 DNA follows: TGTGCCAGCACCCGGATCAGGGACGACGACGAGCAGTACTTC.

The CDR3 sequence: CASSTHNRDTEAFF. The CDR3 nucleotides read TGTGCCAGCAGTACTCACAACAGGGACACTGAAGCTTTCTTT. This chain joins TRBV28 and TRBJ1-1; D might be TRBD1 (6 bases). This CDR3 has 14 amino acids. The V end lost 5 bases, the J end lost 3 bases, and 13 bases lay between the germline ends. CDR1 and CDR2 (germline): MDHEN, SYDVKM.